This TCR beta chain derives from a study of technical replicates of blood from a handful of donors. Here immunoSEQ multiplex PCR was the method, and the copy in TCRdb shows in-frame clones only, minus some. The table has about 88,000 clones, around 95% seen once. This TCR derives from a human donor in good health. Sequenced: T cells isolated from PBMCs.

CDR3 amino acids: CASSQSIATNEKLFF. Written as DNA, the CDR3 is TGCGCCAGCAGCCAAAGCATTGCAACTAATGAAAAACTGTTTTTT. The chain has TRBV4-3 and TRBJ1-4; D is ambiguous. In germline, CDR1 is LGHNA, CDR2 YSLEER. This CDR3 contains 15 residues. V lost 2 bases, J lost 0 bases, and 7 bases lay in between.